This TCR beta chain was captured by sequencing in a study of OX40 agonist ivuxolimab in advanced cancers. TCRdb's table, derived via immunoSEQ multiplex PCR, lists solely in-frame clones and lacks some. The sample has 65,000 to 85,000 clones, roughly 85% seen once. This CDR3 is 11 amino acids long. Trimming stripped 6 bases from V and 3 bases from J, with 9 bases between. The germline gives CDR1 DFQATT, CDR2 SNEGSKA (reference sequence). This chain links TRBV20-1 with TRBJ2-7; no clear D gene. This specimen was CD4+ or CD8+ T cells sorted from blood, taken in a trial of the OX40 agonist ivuxolimab. The sequence was obtained from an adult with an advanced solid tumor such as melanoma, head and neck, liver or kidney cancer. CDR3 bases: TGCAGTGCCCCGGACCGCTACGAGCAGTACTTC. It yields the protein CSAPDRYEQYF.